This T cell receptor beta chain stems from a study of identical twins. Study-wide results and limits: There was an excess of low generation probability in the out-of-frame alpha sequences that twins shared. Within monozygotic twins, out-of-frame TCR alpha sharing was underestimated by the models.

Template switching introduced a universal primer site, and the cDNA bore unique molecular identifiers. From the 5' RACE reads, TCRdb called clonotypes with MiXCR, one entry per CDR3 protein. Of hundreds of thousands of distinct CDR3 sequences in the sample, around 5.7% were seen once. Germline lookup yields CDR1 SEHNR and CDR2 FQNEAQ (reference sequence). The V end was cut by 4 bases, the J end by 1 base, with 14 bases between. This CDR3 is built from 16 residues. This clonotype was seen a handful of times. Its antigen is as yet unknown. The sequence was collected from a man younger than 35 in good health. Sequencing was carried out using naive T cells sorted from blood. The gene calls are TRBV7-9 and TRBJ2-1, with D perhaps TRBD1 or TRBD2 (5 bases each). The CDR3 here is CASSSTERGSYNEQFF. The CDR3 region has the DNA TGTGCCAGCAGCTCGACGGAGAGGGGTTCCTACAATGAGCAGTTCTTC.